This TCR beta chain was documented in a study of radiation and T cells in renal cell carcinoma (dated by TCRdb to 2019 to 2021). A note on the overall study: Samples were obtained from a clinical trial, in which 15 Gy stereotactic body radiation therapy was delivered to primary renal cell carcinomas and nephrectomy was performed 4 weeks later. A total of 4,016,671 unique CDR3 nucleotide sequences, encoding fewer than 3,000,000 unique CDR3 amino acid sequences, were found across all 50 or so samples. In total, 50 to 55 samples underwent TCR beta sequencing: 25 or so tumors plus 27 peripheral blood samples.

What this sample's time point label stands for: baseline pretreatment blood. The treatment or condition label, as the study defines it: 15 Gy SBRT to primary tumor, nephrectomy 4 weeks later. To follow tumor-enriched clonotypes, peripheral blood was collected serially from radiation-treated patients at baseline and again at 2 weeks and 4 weeks after SBRT. Every patient had renal cell carcinoma of clear cell pathology. Genomic DNA for TCR sequencing was prepared using the QIAamp DNA Blood Mini Kit (Qiagen). The analyses included just those samples that passed every quality control check. Its CDR3 holds 15 amino acids, cysteine through phenylalanine. Only CDR3 DNA is held: 45 bases, read in frame from base 1. At the junction V is shortened by 4 bases and J by 6 bases; bases outside the gene matches: 12. From a lookup of the germline V gene (reference sequence), CDR1 and CDR2 are LNHNV and YYDKDF. TCR beta libraries were generated from genomic DNA with the immunoSEQ kit, following the manufacturer's recommendations. For library preparation, a first multiplex PCR was performed with proprietary primers, followed by a second PCR in which unique barcodes were added, and bead cleanups were performed after each round. A positive control reaction and a negative control reaction, both provided in the kit, were run with every batch of samples. The final libraries underwent checking on an Agilent 4200 TapeStation D1000 ScreenTape, volumetric pooling, and quantification by qPCR. Sequencing was performed on an Illumina NextSeq500 with a MidOutput 150-cycle cartridge, and 156 Read1 and 15 Index1 cycles were run with kit custom primers. The pooled library was loaded at about 1 pM, and roughly 20% PhiX control was spiked in. In the source study's methods: Vendor-processed data were analyzed in R, and a clonotype was defined as all T cells sharing the same CDR3 nucleotide sequence. For clone abundance analyses, frequencies were normalized to the 10,000 most abundant clones per sample. Public T cell clones, which averaged fewer than five per sample, were removed prior to analysis. Tumor-enriched clonotypes and baseline blood-enriched clonotypes were defined as those with an abundance difference of at least 32-fold between compartments. Clonotypes expanded or contracted between blood time points were identified with a beta-binomial differential abundance model. Tumor-blood repertoire similarity was measured with the Baroni-Urbani and Buser coefficient, and group comparisons used two-tailed Wilcoxon tests in R. TCRdb took this table from immuneACCESS and kept in-frame rearrangements with V and J called. Such tables lack part of the clones; where checked against another copy, unresolved V genes explain under half of the gap, and the rest is unexplained. For V, J and clone size, that table is used; D and trimming come from the DNA. Present in this sample are 110,000 to 150,000 clones, 75% to 90% of which were seen just once. The ten largest clones represent approximately 20% of the sample.

Overall study results and their limits: Effects of radiation dose or scheduling on the TCR repertoire could not be addressed with the single-armed trial design. Tracking of blood repertoire dynamics stopped at roughly four weeks after treatment, with no follow-up past that point. In blood, the top tumor clonotypes increased from baseline to 2 weeks after radiation and then shrank by 4 weeks, which suggests a temporary expansion of tumor-resident clones. Because no pretreatment tumor biopsies were available, whether clonotypes were present in the tumor at baseline could not be determined.

About this clone itself: It has no known antigen specificity. Per-base qualities were not stored, and no clone one base away is much larger.

The chain uses TRBV15 and TRBJ2-7, with TRBD1 matching 7 junction bases. This TCR was sampled from a woman aged 45 to 65 with renal cell carcinoma. Source: blood, taken from a patient whose treatment included radiotherapy and nephrectomy. The CDR3 region reads CATSIGQVELGEQYF. At the DNA level, the sequence is TGTGCCACCAGCATCGGACAGGTAGAATTAGGCGAGCAGTACTTC.